The rows below give T cell receptor beta chains drawn from one sample of a study of T cell responses to AZD1222 COVID-19 vaccine. TCRdb keeps only in-frame clones here, not all; method: immunoSEQ multiplex PCR. The top ten hold 9% to 9.5% of the sample, which has 100,000 to 150,000 clones, 70% to 90% seen once. The sample consisted of peripheral blood, taken on day 0 of AZD1222 vaccination. These receptors all come from an adult in good health. Both conserved end residues are part of each CDR3. A D gene is named only where the DNA matches it firmly. Some rows have no size entry. The others give once, few or many, or a class for an expanded clone.

>TRBJ2-1|.|TRBV9|15|.
TGTGCCAGCAGCGTTCTGGGGGCTAGCTACAATGAGCAGTTCTTC
CASSVLGASYNEQFF
>TRBJ2-3|few|TRBV7-6|14|.
TGTGCCAGCACCCGAGGAGGAGGCACAGATACGCAGTATTTT
CASTRGGGTDTQYF
>TRBJ1-6|.|TRBV6-1|16|.
TGTGCCAGCAGTGAGGTATGGACAAGTTATAATTCACCCCTCCACTTT
CASSEVWTSYNSPLHF
>TRBJ2-7|few|TRBV5-1|14|.
TGCGCCAGCAGCTTGGAGCAGGGCGCCTACGAGCAGTACTTC
CASSLEQGAYEQYF
>TRBJ2-5|.|TRBV5-1|16|.
TGCGCCAGCAGCTTGGGGGTGGGGGGGCCAGAAGAGACCCAGTACTTC
CASSLGVGGPEETQYF
>TRBJ2-1|.|TRBV19|12|.
TGTGCCAGTAGGAGTAACGGTCATGAGCAGTTCTTC
CASRSNGHEQFF
>TRBJ2-2|few|TRBV4-3|16|.
TGCGCCAGCCGAACCATAGGACTGGAAAACACCGGGGAGCTGTTTTTT
CASRTIGLENTGELFF
>TRBJ2-1|.|TRBV10-3|14|TRBD2
TGTGCCATCACGACTAGCGGGAACTACAATGAGCAGTTCTTC
CAITTSGNYNEQFF
>TRBJ2-5|.|TRBV6-4|13|.
TGTGCCAGCAGTGAGGGGGCGTATGAGACCCAGTACTTC
CASSEGAYETQYF
>TRBJ2-7|.|TRBV15|14|TRBD1
TGTGCCACCAACTTCCGACAGGGAACCTACGAGCAGTACTTC
CATNFRQGTYEQYF
>TRBJ2-7|.|TRBV5-1|17|TRBD1
TGCGCCAGCAGCTTGGCCGGTCCCGGGACAGGGGTCTACGAGCAGTACTTC
CASSLAGPGTGVYEQYF
>TRBJ1-5|.|TRBV30|15|.
TGTGCCTGGAGTTCAAAGGGGTGGGACAATCAGCCCCAGCATTTT
CAWSSKGWDNQPQHF
>TRBJ2-3|.|TRBV27|15|TRBD1
TGTGCCAGCAGTTTATGGGGACAGGTCAGGGATACGCAGTATTTT
CASSLWGQVRDTQYF
>TRBJ2-5|.|TRBV6-2/TRBV6-3|15|TRBD2
TGTGCCAGCAGCCAACTAGCGGGACAGGTAGAGACCCAGTACTTC
CASSQLAGQVETQYF
>TRBJ2-7|.|TRBV5-1|19|TRBD2
TGCGCCAGCAGCTATCTCGGCGGGGCTAGCGGGAGGTCCCTAAACGAGCAGTACTTC
CASSYLGGASGRSLNEQYF
>TRBJ1-1|.|TRBV6-5|15|.
TGTGCCAGCAGTTACGGGCGCAGGGGGAACACTGAAGCTTTCTTT
CASSYGRRGNTEAFF
>TRBJ2-5|few|TRBV7-9|16|TRBD2
TGTGCCAGCAGCTTCGCTAGCGGGGGGGCCCGGGAGACCCAGTACTTC
CASSFASGGARETQYF
>TRBJ2-2|.|TRBV24-1|16|TRBD1
TGTGCCACCAGTGACCTGGGACAGGGATGGACCGGGGAGCTGTTTTTT
CATSDLGQGWTGELFF
>TRBJ1-1|.|TRBV3-1/TRBV3-2|15|.
TGTGCCAGCAGCCCTTTTCAGGGACCGAACACTGAAGCTTTCTTT
CASSPFQGPNTEAFF
>TRBJ2-1|.|TRBV5-4|13|.
TGTGCCAGCAGCGGGAGGATCTACAATGAGCAGTTCTTC
CASSGRIYNEQFF
>TRBJ1-2|.|TRBV7-2|13|.
TGTGCCAGCAGCCCCCACGCTTTCGGGGGCTACACCTTC
CASSPHAFGGYTF
>TRBJ1-4|.|TRBV19|15|.
TGTGCCAGTAGTGCAGGGCACGGCAATAATGAAAAACTGTTTTTT
CASSAGHGNNEKLFF
>TRBJ2-2|.|TRBV11-3|13|.
TGTGCCAGCAGCTTTCTGAACACCGGGGAGCTGTTTTTT
CASSFLNTGELFF
>TRBJ2-7|once|TRBV11-2|13|.
TGTGCCAGCAGCTCAATAATCTTGGGGGAGCAGTACTTC
CASSSIILGEQYF
>TRBJ1-5|once|TRBV19|14|TRBD1
TGTGCCAGTAGTATTATCAGGGGGAATCAGCCCCAGCATTTT
CASSIIRGNQPQHF
>TRBJ2-1|.|TRBV5-1|15|.
TGCGCCAGCAGCTTGATCGGGGGCCCCTACAATGAGCAGTTCTTC
CASSLIGGPYNEQFF
>TRBJ1-1|.|TRBV2|14|.
TGTGCCAGCAGGGGGGTTTCTGGGAACCTTGAAGCTTTCTTT
CASRGVSGNLEAFF
>TRBJ2-5|.|TRBV7-9|13|.
TGTGCCAGCAGCTTAAATCTACAAGAGACCCAGTACTTC
CASSLNLQETQYF